This TCR beta chain was sequenced for a study of blood T cell repertoires in COVID-19. Study details: Acute-phase and convalescent COVID-19 samples originated in the United States, Italy and Spain. T cells, B-cell-depleted T cells, or PBMCs provided the cDNA or gDNA that served as material.

Produced via immunoSEQ multiplex PCR; TCRdb's table is partial and in-frame only. The sample lists fewer than 150,000 clones, approximately 87% seen once, with about 8% in the top ten. This CDR3 comprises 12 residues. Trimming removed 8 bases from V and 9 bases from J, with 11 bases in between. Germline CDR1 reads SNHLY; CDR2 reads FYNNEI. The sequencing sample was made of peripheral blood. The origin of this receptor is a man aged 70-80 years who had recovered from COVID-19. The J gene is TRBJ1-6, the V gene TRBV2, with D unclear. In DNA form, the CDR3 reads TGTGCCAGCCTGGAGTGGAGTTCACCCCTCCACTTT. It is translated as CASLEWSSPLHF.